This T cell receptor (beta chain) was captured in a study of beta chain features in type 1 diabetes. Across the whole study: Patient and healthy donor groups were alike in age, gender and cell yields. Study results and caveats: The study found moderately but significantly shorter TCRB CDR3s in all four CD4+ subsets of Type 1 diabetes patients.

Expressed TCRB transcripts got sequenced, as all isolated RNA was reverse transcribed. The repertoire was sequenced with immunoSEQ multiplex PCR; TCRdb's copy has only in-frame clones and lacks some. The data contain some 23,000 clones, 68% of them seen just once; the ten biggest clones take up 0.9% to 1.4%. Sorting with CD45RO/CCR7/CD25/CD127/CD95/CD27 yielded naive, central memory, regulatory and stem-like memory CD4+ cells. Comments on this clone: The target antigen is unknown.

This CDR3 has 14 amino acids. From germline, CDR1 is SGHNT and CDR2 YYREEE (reference sequence). V was pared by 4 bases and J by 7 bases, with 17 bases between. The sequence derives from a woman aged 40 to 50 with type 1 diabetes. The sample taken for sequencing was stem cell memory CD4+ T cells from blood. The chain uses TRBV5-4 and TRBJ1-2; D is perhaps TRBD1 (6 bases). CDR3 residues: CASSPTGPEAGYTF. The CDR3 region has the DNA TGTGCCAGCAGCCCGACAGGCCCGGAAGCTGGCTACACCTTC.